This T cell receptor (beta chain) comes out of a study of shared clonotypes between healthy human individuals (dated by TCRdb to about 2020). Regarding the research as a whole: The cohort included three men and two women between 18 and 49 years of age. To increase sequencing depth and limit assay-specific biases, TCR repertoire library preparation and sequencing were carried out by different laboratories using diverse techniques. Per donor, leukapheresis produced somewhere between about 0.8 and 9 billion PBMCs. Per donor, three plates each were used for CD4 naive and CD4 memory, two for CD8 naive, and one for CD8 memory. To estimate repertoire size and how much clonotypes are shared between individuals, the study performed deep sequencing of blood TCR repertoires from roughly five healthy adults. The full study reports these points: Pairwise subsampling indicated that sequencing depth was expected to affect the degree of clonotype sharing among donors. Higher generation probabilities were observed for clonotypes shared by all four sorted-subset donors than for non-shared clonotypes. Rarefaction of sorted-subset datasets indicated incomplete sequencing despite the large sequencing depth. Larger estimated clonotype richness was generally found for naive subsets than for memory subsets. Because the study included only a small number of donors, the genetic and exposure-history diversity represented was limited. Only blood was sampled, and tissue TCR repertoires likely differ from those in blood. Sharing across a few donors was observed for approximately 4.6% of naive CD4, over 3% of naive CD8, over 2% of memory CD4, and less than 0.45% of memory CD8 clonotypes.

As regards this clone: No cognate antigen has been identified for it. Base qualities were left out, and no much larger clone turns up one base away.

The donors were healthy, HIV-negative adults with no recently reported acute infections or vaccinations. Every donor was a Caucasian adult residing in Nashville, Tennessee, USA. CD4+ T cells were enriched by magnetic negative selection, after which naive cells were positively selected on CD45RA and the negative fraction was taken as the memory subset. Blood was obtained by leukapheresis, after which PBMCs were separated by Ficoll-Histopaque density gradient centrifugation and cryopreserved in liquid nitrogen vapor phase. Analytical flow cytometry was used to check the purity and quantity of every magnetically sorted T cell population. Genomic DNA was isolated from each sorted fraction and quantified by UV absorbance on a Nanodrop 2000c. TCR CDR3 regions were amplified from genomic DNA by multiplex PCR using the deep immunoSEQ assay. For each cell subset, the extracted genomic DNA was distributed evenly across all wells of several immunoSEQ 96-well plates, and each plate served as one replicate. Each replicate PCR for sorted subsets received about 220 ng genomic DNA, equal to tens of thousands of T cell genomes. Purified libraries were quantified with a Qubit 3.0 fluorometer, sized on a Bioanalyzer 2100, and re-quantified with the KAPA Library Quantification kit. Each immunoSEQ 96-well plate was sequenced on its own single-read 150-cycle Illumina NextSeq 550 flow cell. Turning to the authors' computational methods: The immunoSEQ output contained only junctional sequences without quality scores, so filtering could not match that applied to full-length reads. Sequences were annotated with PyIR, a Python wrapper for IgBLAST v1.9, and V/J genes and CDR3 were assigned using IMGT germline references. Reads with weak V/J assignments (E-value above 1e-6), missing CDR3, stop codons, out-of-frame junctions, or ambiguous translated residues were removed. V3J clonotypes were defined as sequences sharing the same inferred V gene, J gene, and CDR3 amino acid sequence. Percentage overlap between repertoires was computed as shared unique clonotypes divided by the size of the smaller repertoire. Three approaches were used to assess repertoire richness: RTK rarefaction, the Chao1 estimator, and Recon v2.1 estimates of unobserved clonotypes. Generation probabilities for all TCRbeta clonotypes obtained by the gDNA method from a handful of donors were computed using OLGA. Imported from immuneACCESS, the table was reduced by TCRdb to in-frame sequences with V and J called. These copies leave out some clones; in studies compared against another copy, an unresolved V gene accounts for under half, and the cause of the remainder is not known. That table is the source of V, J and clone size, and D and trimming were worked out from the DNA. This sample lists more than 500,000 clones; around 96% were detected once. The top ten clonotypes cover approximately 0.067% of the sample.

The CDR3 covers 14 residues, taking in both the cysteine and the phenylalanine. Of all the DNA, just the CDR3 is kept, 42 bases in frame from base 1. A distance of 18 bases separates the germline ends of V and J, which lose 5 bases and 10 bases respectively. CDR1 and CDR2 were assigned from the germline V gene (reference sequence) as SSHAT and FNYEAQ. This sequence uses TRBV7-7 and TRBJ2-1; the D gene is perhaps TRBD1, from 6 matching bases. The sequenced material came from naive CD4+ T cells sorted from blood. According to the study, the label for this sample's cell subset or site signals: CD45RA+ positively selected. The sequence derives from a woman in her 30s in good health. The sequence in DNA is TGTGCCAGCAGCCTTACCCCAGCAACAGGGGAGCAGTTCTTC. The encoded protein is CASSLTPATGEQFF.